This T cell receptor (beta chain) was documented in a study of blood T cell repertoires in COVID-19. About the study: Samples representing acute and convalescent COVID-19 were sourced from the United States, Italy and Spain. The cDNA or gDNA used as material had been derived from T cells, B-cell-depleted T cells, or PBMCs.

In the authors' workflow: Amplification of reference gene primers was used by the study to estimate nucleated cell counts. The table came from immunoSEQ multiplex PCR; TCRdb's copy has only in-frame clones and leaves some out. The D gene and trimming were derived from the DNA, and the V and J assignments and clone size from that table. The data show about 55,000 clones, 90% seen once. Trimming cost V 4 bases and J 7 bases; bases outside gene matches: 10. This CDR3 is 16 amino acids long. CDR1 is SNHLY and CDR2 is FYNNEI in the germline V gene. This TCR came from a man aged 35-49 years with acute or convalescent COVID-19. This rearrangement joins TRBV2 to TRBJ2-1, with 10 nucleotides matching TRBD2. The sequenced sample was peripheral blood. The CDR3 loop reads CASSVSSGSSTNEQFF. CDR3 nucleotide sequence: TGTGCCAGCAGTGTGTCTAGCGGGAGTAGCACGAATGAGCAGTTCTTC.